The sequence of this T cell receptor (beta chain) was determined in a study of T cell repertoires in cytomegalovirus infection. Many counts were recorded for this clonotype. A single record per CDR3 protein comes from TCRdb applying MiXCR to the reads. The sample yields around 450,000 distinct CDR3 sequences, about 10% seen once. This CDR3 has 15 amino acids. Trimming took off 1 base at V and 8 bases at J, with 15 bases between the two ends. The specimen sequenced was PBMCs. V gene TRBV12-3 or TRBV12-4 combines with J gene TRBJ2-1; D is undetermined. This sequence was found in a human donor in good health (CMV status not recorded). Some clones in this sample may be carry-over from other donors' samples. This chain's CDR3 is CASSLEGLSQYEQFF. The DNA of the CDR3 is TGTGCCAGCAGTTTAGAAGGCCTTAGTCAGTATGAGCAGTTCTTC.